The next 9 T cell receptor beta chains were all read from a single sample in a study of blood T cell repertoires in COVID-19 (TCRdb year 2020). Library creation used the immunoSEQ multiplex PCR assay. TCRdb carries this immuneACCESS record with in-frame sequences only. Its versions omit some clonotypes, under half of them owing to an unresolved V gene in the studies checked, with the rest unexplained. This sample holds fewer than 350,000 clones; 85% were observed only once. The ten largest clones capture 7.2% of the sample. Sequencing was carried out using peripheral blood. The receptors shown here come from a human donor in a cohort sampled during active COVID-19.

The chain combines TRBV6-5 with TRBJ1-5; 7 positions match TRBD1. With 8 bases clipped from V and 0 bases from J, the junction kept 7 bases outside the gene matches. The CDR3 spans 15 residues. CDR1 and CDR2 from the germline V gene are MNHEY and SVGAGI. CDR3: CASLRGTASNQPQHF. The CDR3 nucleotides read TGTGCCAGCCTAAGAGGGACAGCTAGCAATCAGCCCCAGCATTTT.

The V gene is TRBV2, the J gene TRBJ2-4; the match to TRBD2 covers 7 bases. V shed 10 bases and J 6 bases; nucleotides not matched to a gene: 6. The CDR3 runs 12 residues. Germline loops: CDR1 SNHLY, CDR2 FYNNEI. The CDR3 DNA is TGTGCCATCGCGGGGGAAATAAACATTCAGTACTTC. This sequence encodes CAIAGEINIQYF.

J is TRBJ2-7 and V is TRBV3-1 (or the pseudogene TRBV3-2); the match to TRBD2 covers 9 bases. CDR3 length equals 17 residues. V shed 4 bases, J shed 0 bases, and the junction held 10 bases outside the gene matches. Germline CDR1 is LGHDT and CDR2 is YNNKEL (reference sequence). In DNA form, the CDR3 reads TGTGCCAGCAGCCGTCTTAAGCTAGCGGGATACTCCTACGAGCAGTACTTC. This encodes CASSRLKLAGYSYEQYF.

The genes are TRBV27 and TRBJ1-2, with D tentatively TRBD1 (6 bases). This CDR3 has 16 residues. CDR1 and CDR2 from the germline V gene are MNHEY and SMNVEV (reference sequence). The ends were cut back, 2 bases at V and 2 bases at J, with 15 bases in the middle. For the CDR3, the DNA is TGTGCCAGCAGTTTAGGAACAGGGAAGGGGAACTATGGCTACACCTTC. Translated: CASSLGTGKGNYGYTF.

CDR3 sequence (DNA): TGTGCCAGCAATTCTCTCAATGAGCAGTTCTTC. It is translated as CASNSLNEQFF. The chain couples TRBV27 to TRBJ2-1; no clear D. The CDR3 length is 11 residues. Between the trimmed V and J ends, which lost 7 bases and 6 bases, there was a span of 7 bases. Germline V gene data show CDR1 as MNHEY and CDR2 as SMNVEV (reference sequence).

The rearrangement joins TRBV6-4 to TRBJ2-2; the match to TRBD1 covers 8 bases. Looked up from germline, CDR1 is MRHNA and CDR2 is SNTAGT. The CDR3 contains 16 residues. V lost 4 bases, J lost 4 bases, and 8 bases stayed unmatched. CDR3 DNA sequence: TGTGCCAGCAGTGTCGAACCCGGGACAGGCACCGGGGAGCTGTTTTTT. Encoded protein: CASSVEPGTGTGELFF.

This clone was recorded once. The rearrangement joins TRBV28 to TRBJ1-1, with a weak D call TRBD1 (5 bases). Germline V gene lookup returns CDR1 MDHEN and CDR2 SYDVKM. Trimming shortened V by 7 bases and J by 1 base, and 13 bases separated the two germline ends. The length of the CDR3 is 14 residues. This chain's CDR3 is CASTPAGTNTEAFF. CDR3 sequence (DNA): TGTGCCAGCACTCCGGCGGGGACGAACACTGAAGCTTTCTTT.

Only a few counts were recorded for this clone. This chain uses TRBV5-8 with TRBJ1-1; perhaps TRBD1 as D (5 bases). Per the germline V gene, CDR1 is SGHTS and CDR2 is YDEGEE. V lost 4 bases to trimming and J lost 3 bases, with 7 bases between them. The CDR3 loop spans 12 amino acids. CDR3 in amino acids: CASSLGDTEAFF. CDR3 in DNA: TGTGCCAGCAGCCTAGGGGACACTGAAGCTTTCTTT.

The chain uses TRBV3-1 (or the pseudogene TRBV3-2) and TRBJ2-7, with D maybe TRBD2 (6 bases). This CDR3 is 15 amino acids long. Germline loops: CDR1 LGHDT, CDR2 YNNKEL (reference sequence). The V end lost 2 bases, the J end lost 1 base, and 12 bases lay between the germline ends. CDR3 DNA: TGTGCCAGCAGCCAACAGATGGCGGGGTCCTACGAGCAGTACTTC. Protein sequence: CASSQQMAGSYEQYF.